This TCR beta chain is from a study of CD8+ T cells in alopecia areata (dated by TCRdb to 2016 to 2019). As for the study more broadly: The treated patients took part in an open-label pilot trial in which moderate-to-severe alopecia areata was treated with oral tofacitinib at 5 to 10 mg twice daily. Tofacitinib was given for 6 to 18 months, followed by 6 months of follow-up off drug to assess delayed response and recurrence. Disease severity in treated patients was measured with the SALT score, which quantifies the percentage of affected scalp surface area. High-throughput TCRbeta sequencing was used to examine T cell clonal expansion in alopecia areata in both the C3H/HeJ mouse model and human patients. In humans, TCRbeta sequencing was performed on scalp tissue and on sorted CD4+ and CD8+ peripheral blood T cells from healthy controls and from patients with patchy or totalis/universalis alopecia areata. Biopsies were taken from tofacitinib-treated patients at baseline and again at 4 and 24 weeks into treatment, and several of those patients also had a later scalp biopsy. Clonality in the scalp was compared among normal scalp (n=4), patchy alopecia areata scalp (n=8), and alopecia totalis/universalis scalp (n=8). The RNA source kit depended on sample type: the PAXgene miRNA kit for fixed scalp, the miRNeasy kit for PBMCs, and the RNeasy kit for mouse skin. TCRbeta CDR3 regions were amplified by immunoSEQ multiplex PCR using 35 Vbeta forward and 13 Jbeta reverse primers. General conclusions and limits of the study: Because the treated cohort was small and included a single nonresponder, larger studies are needed to assess links between baseline CD8+ expansion and response. Many expanded lesional clones were found to persist in scalp and blood during tofacitinib treatment, and relapse after treatment cessation may be partly explained by this persistence. Shared TCR sequences between patients were less evident than in mice, which may be partly attributable to HLA diversity in the patient population. Compared with normal scalp, lesional scalp, particularly in alopecia totalis/universalis, had higher clonality and more expanded CD8+ clones, which suggests antigenic drive. With tofacitinib, both scalp clonality and the number of expanded CD8+ clones among the top 100 scalp clones went down significantly. Unlike mouse skin, which is dominated by gammadelta T cells, normal human skin has resident alphabeta T cells that are also sequenced, and this complicates analysis of the scalp TCR repertoire.

Library preparation was by the immunoSEQ multiplex PCR assay. RNA was extracted from all samples and reverse transcribed into cDNA, which served as template for TCR sequencing. First-strand cDNA was synthesized using SuperScript III with a 2:1 mix of oligo-dT and random hexamers. Amplification bias was assessed with a synthetic immune receptor repertoire, and residual bias was removed computationally. On the study's bioinformatics: After raw reads were preprocessed to remove errors, the CDR3 was defined following IMGT conventions as running from the conserved cysteine to phenylalanine. Clonality was calculated as 1 minus Shannon entropy normalized by log2 of the number of productive unique TCRs. CD4 or CD8 identity of scalp clones was inferred by cross-referencing scalp TCRbeta sequences with sorted blood CD4 and CD8 repertoires. TCRdb provides this immuneACCESS table in a form limited to in-frame rearrangements. Some clones are lacking; in checked studies, under half of them reflect an unresolved V gene, and why the rest are absent is not known. V, J and clone size were drawn from that table, and D and trimming were deduced from the DNA. A total of about 280,000 clones appear in this sample, roughly 50% of them only once. Less than 2% of the sample is taken by the ten largest.

This specimen's time point label, per the study, means: about 5 months on oral tofacitinib. According to the study, the label for this sample's treatment or condition signals: oral pan-JAK inhibitor, 5-10 mg twice daily. Peripheral blood and lesional scalp punch biopsies were obtained from patients with alopecia areata. After PBMCs were isolated by density centrifugation and stained for CD3, CD4 and CD8, a FACSAria was used to sort CD4+ and CD8+ T cells. The sample holds one count of this clone. This clone's antigen is unknown. No base quality information exists; no much larger clone differs at one position. The CDR3 spans 13 residues, from the cysteine through the phenylalanine. CDR3 DNA is the only sequence kept; it has 39 bases, read in frame from the first base. Trimming costs V 0 bases and J 10 bases, and their ends lie 15 bases apart. The germline V gene (reference sequence) supplies CDR1 GTSNPN and CDR2 SVGIG.

The sample in question was CD4+ T cells sorted from blood, obtained at week 24, from a patient treated with tofacitinib. This clonotype was obtained from a human donor with alopecia areata. The chain was built from TRBV30 and TRBJ1-2, and perhaps TRBD1 as D gene, on 6 matching bases. The nucleotide sequence is TGTGCCTGGAGTGTAGGTCCGGGGGGCCACTACACCTTC. Translated, it reads CAWSVGPGGHYTF.